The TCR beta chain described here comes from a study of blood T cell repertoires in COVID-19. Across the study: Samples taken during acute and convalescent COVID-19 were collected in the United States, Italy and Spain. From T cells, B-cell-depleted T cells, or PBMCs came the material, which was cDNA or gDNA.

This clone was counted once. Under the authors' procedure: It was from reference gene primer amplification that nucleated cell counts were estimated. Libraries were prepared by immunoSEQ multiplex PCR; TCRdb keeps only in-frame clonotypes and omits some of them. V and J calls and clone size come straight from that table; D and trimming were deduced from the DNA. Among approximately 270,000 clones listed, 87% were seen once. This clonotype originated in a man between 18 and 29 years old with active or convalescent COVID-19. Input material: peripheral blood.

This chain's CDR3 is CASSPLAGGPDTQYF. The CDR3 region has the DNA TGTGCCAGCAGCCCACTAGCGGGGGGGCCAGATACGCAGTATTTT. The chain carries TRBV27 and TRBJ2-3, with 13 bases lining up with TRBD2. Germline lookup yields CDR1 MNHEY and CDR2 SMNVEV (reference sequence). The V and J ends lost 6 bases and 4 bases, in that order; junction bases with no gene match: 4. CDR3 length: 15 amino acids.